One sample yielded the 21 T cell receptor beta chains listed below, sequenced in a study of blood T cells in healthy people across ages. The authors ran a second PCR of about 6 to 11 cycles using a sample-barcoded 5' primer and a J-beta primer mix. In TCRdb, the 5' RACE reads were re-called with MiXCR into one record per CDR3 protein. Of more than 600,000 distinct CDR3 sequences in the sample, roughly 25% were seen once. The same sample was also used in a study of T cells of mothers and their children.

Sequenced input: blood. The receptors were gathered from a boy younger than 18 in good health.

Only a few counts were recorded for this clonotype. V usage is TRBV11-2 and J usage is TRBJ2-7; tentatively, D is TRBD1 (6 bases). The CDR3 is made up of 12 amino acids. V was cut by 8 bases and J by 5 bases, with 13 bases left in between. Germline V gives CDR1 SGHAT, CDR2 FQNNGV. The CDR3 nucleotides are TGTGCCAGCGGGGTTAGGGGGAACGAGCAGTACTTC. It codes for CASGVRGNEQYF.

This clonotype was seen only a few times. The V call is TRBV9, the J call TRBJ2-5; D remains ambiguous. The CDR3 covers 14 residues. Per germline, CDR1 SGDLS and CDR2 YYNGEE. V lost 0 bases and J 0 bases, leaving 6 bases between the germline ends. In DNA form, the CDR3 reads TGTGCCAGCAGCGTAGGTCTGTACCAAGAGACCCAGTACTTC. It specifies CASSVGLYQETQYF.

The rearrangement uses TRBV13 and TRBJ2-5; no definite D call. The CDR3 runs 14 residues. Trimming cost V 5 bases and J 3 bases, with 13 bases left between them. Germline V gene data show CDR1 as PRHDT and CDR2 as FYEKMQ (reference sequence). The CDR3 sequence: CASSPPAAEETQYF. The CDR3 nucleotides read TGTGCCAGCAGCCCACCGGCGGCGGAAGAGACCCAGTACTTC.

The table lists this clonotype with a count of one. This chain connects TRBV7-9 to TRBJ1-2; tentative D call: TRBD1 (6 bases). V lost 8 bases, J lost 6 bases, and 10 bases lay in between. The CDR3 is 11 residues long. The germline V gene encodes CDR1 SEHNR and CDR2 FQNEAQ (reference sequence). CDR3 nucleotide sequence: TGTGCCAGCCCGAAGGGGGATGGCTACACCTTC. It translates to CASPKGDGYTF.

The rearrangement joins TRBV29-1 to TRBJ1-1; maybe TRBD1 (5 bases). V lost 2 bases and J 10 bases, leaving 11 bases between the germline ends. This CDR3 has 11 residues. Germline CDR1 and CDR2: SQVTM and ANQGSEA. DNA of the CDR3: TGCAGCGTTGAAAGGGGTTGGGGAGCTTTCTTT. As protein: CSVERGWGAFF. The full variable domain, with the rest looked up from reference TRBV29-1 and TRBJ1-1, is SAVISQKPSRDICQRGTSLTIQCQVDSQVTMMFWYRQQPGQSLTLIATANQGSEATYESGFVIDKFPISRPNLTFSTLTVSNMSPEDSSIYLCSVERGWGAFFGQGTRLTVV.

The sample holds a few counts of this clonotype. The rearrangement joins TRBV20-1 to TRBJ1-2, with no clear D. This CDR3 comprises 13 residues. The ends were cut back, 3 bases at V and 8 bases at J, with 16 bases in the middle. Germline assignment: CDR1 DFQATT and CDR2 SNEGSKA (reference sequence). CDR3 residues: CSARMAGFGGYTF. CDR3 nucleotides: TGCAGTGCTAGGATGGCGGGATTCGGGGGCTACACCTTC.

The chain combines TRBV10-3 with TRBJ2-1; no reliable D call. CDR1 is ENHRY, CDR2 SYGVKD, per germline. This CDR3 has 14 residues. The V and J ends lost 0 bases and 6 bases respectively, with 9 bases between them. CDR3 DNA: TGTGCCATCAGTGAGTCTGAGGTCCCCAATGAGCAGTTCTTC. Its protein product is CAISESEVPNEQFF.

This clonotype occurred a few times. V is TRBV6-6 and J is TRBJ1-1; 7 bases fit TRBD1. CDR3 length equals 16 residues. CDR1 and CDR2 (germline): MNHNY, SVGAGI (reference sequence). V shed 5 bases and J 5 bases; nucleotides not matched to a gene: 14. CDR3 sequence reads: CASSPWARTGTTEAFF. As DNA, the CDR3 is TGTGCCAGCAGTCCATGGGCCCGGACAGGAACAACTGAAGCTTTCTTT.

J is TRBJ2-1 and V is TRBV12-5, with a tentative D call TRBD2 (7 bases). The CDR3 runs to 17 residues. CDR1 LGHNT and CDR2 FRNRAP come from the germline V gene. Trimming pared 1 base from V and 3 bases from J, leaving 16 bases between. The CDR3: CASGLGVRGGVYNEQFF. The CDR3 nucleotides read TGTGCTAGTGGTTTGGGGGTCCGAGGGGGGGTCTACAATGAGCAGTTCTTC.

The CDR3 nucleotides are TGTGCCAGCAGCACTAGCGGGAGGGCCCTCGGGCAAGGAGAGCAGTACTTC. Residues: CASSTSGRALGQGEQYF. V usage is TRBV27 and J usage is TRBJ2-5; 13 positions agree with TRBD2. The CDR3 has 17 amino acids. The trim removed 6 bases at V and 11 bases at J, leaving 18 bases unmatched. Germline CDR1 reads MNHEY; CDR2 reads SMNVEV (reference sequence).

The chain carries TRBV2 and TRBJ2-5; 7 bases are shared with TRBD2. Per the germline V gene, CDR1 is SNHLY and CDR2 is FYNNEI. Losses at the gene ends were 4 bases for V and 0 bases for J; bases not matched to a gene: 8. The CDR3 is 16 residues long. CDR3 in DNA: TGTGCCAGCAGTGGTTCACTAGCGCCGTACCAAGAGACCCAGTACTTC. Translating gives CASSGSLAPYQETQYF.

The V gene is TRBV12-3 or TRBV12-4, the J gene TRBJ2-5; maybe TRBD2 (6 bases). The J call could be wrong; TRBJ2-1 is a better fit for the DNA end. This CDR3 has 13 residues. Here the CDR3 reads CASSPHGGNEQFF. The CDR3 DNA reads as TGTGCCAGCAGTCCCCATGGGGGGAATGAGCAGTTCTTC.

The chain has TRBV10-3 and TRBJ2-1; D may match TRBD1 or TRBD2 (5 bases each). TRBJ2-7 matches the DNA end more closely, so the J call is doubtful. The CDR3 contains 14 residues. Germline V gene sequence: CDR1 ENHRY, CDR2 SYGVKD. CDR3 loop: CAIRQPGPPGEQYF. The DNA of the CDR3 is TGTGCCATCAGGCAACCGGGACCCCCGGGCGAGCAGTACTTC.

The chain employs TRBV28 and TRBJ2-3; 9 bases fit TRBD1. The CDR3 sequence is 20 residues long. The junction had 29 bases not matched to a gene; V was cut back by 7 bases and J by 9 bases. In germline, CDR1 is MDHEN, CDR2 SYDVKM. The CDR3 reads CASNHGDRDPRGRAGRTQYF. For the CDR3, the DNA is TGTGCCAGCAACCACGGGGACAGGGATCCGCGGGGACGTGCCGGCAGGACGCAGTATTTT.

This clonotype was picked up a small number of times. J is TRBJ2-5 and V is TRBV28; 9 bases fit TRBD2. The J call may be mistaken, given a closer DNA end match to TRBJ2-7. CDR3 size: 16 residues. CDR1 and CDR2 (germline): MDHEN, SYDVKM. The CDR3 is CASSLGRGGRGYEQYF. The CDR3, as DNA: TGTGCCAGCAGTTTAGGACGCGGCGGGAGGGGTTACGAGCAGTACTTC.

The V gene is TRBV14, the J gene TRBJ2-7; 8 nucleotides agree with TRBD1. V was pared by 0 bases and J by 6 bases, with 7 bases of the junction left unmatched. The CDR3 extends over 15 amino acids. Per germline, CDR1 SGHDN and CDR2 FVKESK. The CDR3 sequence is CASSQDLGQVFEQYF. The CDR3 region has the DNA TGTGCCAGCAGCCAAGATTTGGGACAGGTATTCGAGCAGTACTTC.

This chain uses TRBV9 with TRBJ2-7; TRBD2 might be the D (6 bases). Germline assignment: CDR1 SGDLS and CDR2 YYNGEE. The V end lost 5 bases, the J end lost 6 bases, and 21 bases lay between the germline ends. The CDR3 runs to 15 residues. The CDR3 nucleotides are TGTGCCAGCAGTGCCGTGGGCACCGGAGGGAGCGAGCAGTACTTC. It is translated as CASSAVGTGGSEQYF.

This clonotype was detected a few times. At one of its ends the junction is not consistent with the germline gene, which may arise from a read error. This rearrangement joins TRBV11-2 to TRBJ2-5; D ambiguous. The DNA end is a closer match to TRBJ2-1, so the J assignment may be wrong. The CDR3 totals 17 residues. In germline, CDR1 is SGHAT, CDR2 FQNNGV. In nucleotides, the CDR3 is TGTGCCAGCAGCTTAGTTCCTCTGGCCCCCTCCTACAATGGGCAGTTCTTC. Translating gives CASSLVPLAPSYNGQFF.

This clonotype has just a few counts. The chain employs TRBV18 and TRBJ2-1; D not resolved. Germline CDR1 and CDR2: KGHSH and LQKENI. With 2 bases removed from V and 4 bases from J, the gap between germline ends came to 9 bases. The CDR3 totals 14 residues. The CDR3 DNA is TGTGCCAGCTCACCAGAGACGGTATACAATGAGCAGTTCTTC. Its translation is CASSPETVYNEQFF.

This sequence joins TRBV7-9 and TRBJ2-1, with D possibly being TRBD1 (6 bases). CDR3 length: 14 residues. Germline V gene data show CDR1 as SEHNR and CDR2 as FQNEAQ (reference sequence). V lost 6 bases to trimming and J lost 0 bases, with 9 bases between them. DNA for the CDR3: TGTGCCAGCAGTTGGACAGACTCCTACAATGAGCAGTTCTTC. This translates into CASSWTDSYNEQFF.

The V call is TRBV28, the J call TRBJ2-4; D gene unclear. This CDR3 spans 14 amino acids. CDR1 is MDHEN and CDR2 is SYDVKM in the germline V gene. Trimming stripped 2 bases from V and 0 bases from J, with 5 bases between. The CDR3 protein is CASSLPEAKNIQYF. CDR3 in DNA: TGTGCCAGCAGTTTACCAGAAGCCAAAAACATTCAGTACTTC. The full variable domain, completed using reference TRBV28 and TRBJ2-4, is DVKVTQSSRYLVKRTGEKVFLECVQDMDHENMFWYRQDPGLGLRLIYFSYDVKMKEKGDIPEGYSVSREKKERFSLILESASTNQTSMYLCASSLPEAKNIQYFGAGTRLSVL.